This T cell receptor (beta chain) stems from a study of T cell repertoires in cytomegalovirus infection. Turning to the study itself: It can be stated that public TCR beta signatures indicated CMV infection as well as a matching HLA type.

This CDR3 region has 14 residues. The V gene end was trimmed by 4 bases and the J gene end by 7 bases; junction bases not matched to a gene: 6. Germline CDR1 reads SEHNR; CDR2 reads FQNEAQ (reference sequence). In its sample, this clonotype was seen many times. Its specificity is unknown. Using its own MiXCR run on the reads, TCRdb lists one record per CDR3 protein. The sample consists of 630,000 or so distinct CDR3 sequences, 20% to 25% of them appearing once. The study, taken as a whole, reports: Ex vivo, HLA-C-restricted CMV-specific TCR beta clonotypes prevailed over the rest of the response. Cumulated frequencies of public TCR beta families served to identify carriers of CMV plus the relevant HLA.

The origin of this receptor is a human donor in good health (CMV status not recorded). Some clones in this sample may be carry-over from other donors' samples. Sequenced input: CD8+ T cells from PBMCs. The chain combines TRBV7-9 with TRBJ1-4, with 7 bases lining up with TRBD1. The DNA of the CDR3 is TGTGCCAGCAGCTCCGACAGGGATGGTGAAAAACTGTTTTTT. Translated: CASSSDRDGEKLFF. Together with reference TRBV7-9 and TRBJ1-4, the CDR3 gives the full variable domain: DTGVSQNPRHKITKRGQNVTFRCDPISEHNRLYWYRQTLGQGPEFLTYFQNEAQLEKSRLLSDRFSAERPKGSFSTLEIQRTEQGDSAMYLCASSSDRDGEKLFFGSGTQLSVL.